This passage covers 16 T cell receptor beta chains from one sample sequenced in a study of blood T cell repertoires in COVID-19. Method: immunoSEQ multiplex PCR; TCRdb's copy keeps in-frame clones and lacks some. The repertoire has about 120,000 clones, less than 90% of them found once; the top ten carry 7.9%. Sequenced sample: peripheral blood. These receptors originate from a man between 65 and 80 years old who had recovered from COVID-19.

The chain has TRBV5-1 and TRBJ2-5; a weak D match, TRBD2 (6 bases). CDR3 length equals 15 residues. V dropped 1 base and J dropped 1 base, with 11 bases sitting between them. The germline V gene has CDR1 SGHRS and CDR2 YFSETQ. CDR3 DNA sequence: TGCGCCAGCAGCTTGTTTGCGGGGATCCAAGAGACCCAGTACTTC. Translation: CASSLFAGIQETQYF.

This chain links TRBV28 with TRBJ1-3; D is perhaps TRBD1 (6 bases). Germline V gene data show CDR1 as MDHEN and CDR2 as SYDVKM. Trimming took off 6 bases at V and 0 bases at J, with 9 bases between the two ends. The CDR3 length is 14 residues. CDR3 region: CASRDSSSGNTIYF. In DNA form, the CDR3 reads TGTGCCAGCAGGGACAGTTCCTCTGGAAACACCATATATTTT.

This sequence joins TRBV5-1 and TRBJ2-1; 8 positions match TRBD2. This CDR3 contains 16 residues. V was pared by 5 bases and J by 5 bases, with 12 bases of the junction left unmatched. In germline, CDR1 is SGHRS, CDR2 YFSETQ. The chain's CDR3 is CASRPLSGSPHNEQFF. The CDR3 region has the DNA TGCGCCAGCAGGCCCCTCAGCGGGAGTCCCCACAATGAGCAGTTCTTC.

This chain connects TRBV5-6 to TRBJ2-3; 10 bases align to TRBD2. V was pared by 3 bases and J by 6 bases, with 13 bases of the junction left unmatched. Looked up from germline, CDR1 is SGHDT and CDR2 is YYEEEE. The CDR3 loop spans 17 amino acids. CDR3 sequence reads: CASSWSLAGLGVDTQYF. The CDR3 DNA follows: TGTGCCAGCAGCTGGTCACTAGCGGGGCTGGGGGTGGATACGCAGTATTTT.

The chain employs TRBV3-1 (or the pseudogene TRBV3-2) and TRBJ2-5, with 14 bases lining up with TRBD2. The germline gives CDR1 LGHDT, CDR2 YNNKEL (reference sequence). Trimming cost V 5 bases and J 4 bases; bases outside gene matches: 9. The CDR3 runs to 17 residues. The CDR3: CASSFGLAGGIRETQYF. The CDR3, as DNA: TGTGCCAGCAGCTTCGGACTAGCGGGAGGAATTAGAGAGACCCAGTACTTC.

CDR3 in amino acids: CSVEIRDRGYEQYF. In DNA, the CDR3 is TGCAGCGTTGAAATTAGGGACAGGGGCTACGAGCAGTACTTC. The V gene is TRBV29-1, the J gene TRBJ2-7, with 10 bases lining up with TRBD1. Trimming removed 2 bases from V and 3 bases from J; junction bases left unmatched: 4. Germline loops: CDR1 SQVTM, CDR2 ANQGSEA. The CDR3 runs to 14 residues.

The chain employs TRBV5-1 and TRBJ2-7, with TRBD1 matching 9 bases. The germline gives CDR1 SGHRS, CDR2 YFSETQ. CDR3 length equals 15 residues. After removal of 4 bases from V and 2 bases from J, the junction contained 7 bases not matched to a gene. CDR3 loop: CASSLTGGEAYEQYF. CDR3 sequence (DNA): TGCGCCAGCAGCCTCACAGGGGGCGAGGCCTACGAGCAGTACTTC.

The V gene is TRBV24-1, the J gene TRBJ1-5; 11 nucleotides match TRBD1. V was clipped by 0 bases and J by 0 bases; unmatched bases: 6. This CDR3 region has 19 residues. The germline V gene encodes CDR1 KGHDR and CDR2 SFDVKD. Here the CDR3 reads CATSDLGQGATVSNQPQHF. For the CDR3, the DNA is TGTGCCACCAGTGATTTGGGACAGGGGGCCACAGTTAGCAATCAGCCCCAGCATTTT.

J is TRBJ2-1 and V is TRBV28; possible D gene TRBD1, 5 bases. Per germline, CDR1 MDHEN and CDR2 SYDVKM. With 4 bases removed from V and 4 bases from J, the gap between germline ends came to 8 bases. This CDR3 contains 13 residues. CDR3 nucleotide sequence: TGTGCCAGCAGTTCCACAGGTTACAATGAGCAGTTCTTC. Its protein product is CASSSTGYNEQFF.

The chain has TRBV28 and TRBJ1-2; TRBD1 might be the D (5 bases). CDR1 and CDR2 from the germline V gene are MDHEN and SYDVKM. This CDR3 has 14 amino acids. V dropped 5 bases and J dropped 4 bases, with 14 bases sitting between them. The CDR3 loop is CASSPGEGTYGYTF. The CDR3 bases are TGTGCCAGCAGTCCCGGGGAGGGGACCTATGGCTACACCTTC.

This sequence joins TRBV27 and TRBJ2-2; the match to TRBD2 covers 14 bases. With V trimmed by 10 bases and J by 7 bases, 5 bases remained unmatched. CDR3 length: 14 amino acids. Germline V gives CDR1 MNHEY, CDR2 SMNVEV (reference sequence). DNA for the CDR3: TGTGCCACGACTAGCGGGGGGGCATTCGGGGAGCTGTTTTTT. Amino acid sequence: CATTSGGAFGELFF.

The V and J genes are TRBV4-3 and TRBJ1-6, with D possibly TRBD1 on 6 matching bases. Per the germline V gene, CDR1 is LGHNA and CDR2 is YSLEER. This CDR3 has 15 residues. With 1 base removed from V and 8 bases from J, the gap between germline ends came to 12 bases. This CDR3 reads CASSQGWTADSPLHF. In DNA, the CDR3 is TGCGCCAGCAGCCAAGGTTGGACAGCCGATTCACCCCTCCACTTT.

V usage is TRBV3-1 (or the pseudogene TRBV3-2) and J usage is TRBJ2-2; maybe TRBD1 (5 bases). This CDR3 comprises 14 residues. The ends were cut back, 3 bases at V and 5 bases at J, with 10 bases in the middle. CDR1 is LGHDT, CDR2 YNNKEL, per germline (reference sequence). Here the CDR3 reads CASSHLSGTGELFF. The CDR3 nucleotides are TGTGCCAGCAGCCATCTATCAGGGACCGGGGAGCTGTTTTTT.

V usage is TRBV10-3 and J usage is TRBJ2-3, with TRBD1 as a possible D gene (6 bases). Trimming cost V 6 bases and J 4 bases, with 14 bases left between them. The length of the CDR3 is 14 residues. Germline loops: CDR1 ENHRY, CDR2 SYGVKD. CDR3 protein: CAIRIGQSSDTQYF. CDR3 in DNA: TGTGCCATCAGAATCGGACAGAGTTCAGATACGCAGTATTTT.

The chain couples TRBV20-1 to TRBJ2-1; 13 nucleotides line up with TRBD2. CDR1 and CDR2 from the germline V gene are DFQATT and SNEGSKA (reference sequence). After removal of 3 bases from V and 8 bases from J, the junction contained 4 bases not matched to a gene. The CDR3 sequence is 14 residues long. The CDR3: CSASGLAGADEQFF. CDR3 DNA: TGCAGTGCTAGTGGACTAGCGGGAGCGGATGAGCAGTTCTTC.

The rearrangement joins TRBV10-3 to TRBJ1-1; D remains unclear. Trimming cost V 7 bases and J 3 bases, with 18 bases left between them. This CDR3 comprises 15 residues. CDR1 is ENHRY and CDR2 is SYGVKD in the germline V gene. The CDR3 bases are TGTGCCATCAATAACTTCGGGGAGGGCTACACTGAAGCTTTCTTT. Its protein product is CAINNFGEGYTEAFF.